This TCR beta chain is drawn from a study of T-cell memory formation after mild COVID-19 (dated by TCRdb to the early 2020s). For the study in its entirety: Most TCR sequence clusters were specific to one of the two donors. T-cell clones expanding and contracting after mild COVID-19 in two donors were tracked by longitudinal TCRalpha and TCRbeta repertoire sequencing. Two young, previously healthy adult volunteers made up the cohort, one male and one female. Study-wide conclusions, independent of this receptor: Clones contracting from day 15 to 85 had balanced CD4/CD8 phenotypes, while a second wave expanding from day 15 to 37 was biased towards CD4+. The study covered only a couple of mild cases, and larger cohorts including severe cases with pre-infection samples were considered necessary. SARS-CoV-2 specificity of the second-wave clones peaking on day 37 was not confirmed. Contracting CD4+ clones appeared mostly in the CM and EM memory subsets, whereas CD8+ clones were enriched in EMRA. The detection of some responding clones in pre-infection memory suggests that pre-existing cross-reactive memory T cells joined the SARS-CoV-2 response.

The instrument given in TCRdb is Illumina NovaSeq 6000. TCRalpha and TCRbeta cDNA libraries were built by 5'RACE with constant-segment primers, adding sample barcodes and unique molecular identifiers. RNA was extracted from every sample with Trizol reagent. The libraries were amplified in two PCR steps, and the second step added a second sample barcode and Illumina TruSeq adapters. Libraries were sequenced on an Illumina NovaSeq with 2 x 150 bp paired-end reads. As for the authors' bioinformatics: The reads were demultiplexed and collapsed into UMI-guided consensus sequences using migec v1.2.7. Using mixcr v2.1.11, UMI consensuses were aligned to TRA and TRB V and J templates and then assembled into clonotypes. A clonotype was counted as expanded or contracted only if both edgeR and NoisET called the change significant, with noise models trained on biological replicates. For edgeR calls, the thresholds were a false discovery rate-adjusted p below 0.01 and a log2 fold-change of 1. As an exploratory analysis of dynamics, PCA with hierarchical clustering was applied to max-normalized trajectories of the 1000 most abundant clonotypes. The CD4 or CD8 phenotype of responding clones was assigned using the separately sequenced CD4+ and CD8+ repertoires. The public reads were reanalyzed by TCRdb: fastp trimming at Q25, MiXCR alignment, in-frame beta chains only. Rows with one shared CDR3 protein collapse into an entry with the most common genes and DNA. In this record, the V and J calls reflect TCRdb's handling and not the investigators' own analysis. The sample yields around 410,000 distinct CDR3 sequences; 20% to 30% were counted once. The top ten hold 10% to 15% of the sample.

This clonotype has a handful of counts. The antigen it binds to is not known. Base qualities are missing; no much larger clone stands one base away. Taken from the germline V gene (reference sequence), the CDR1 and CDR2 loops are DFQATT and SNEGSKA. The germline V end is reduced by 0 bases and the J end by 0 bases; junction bases left unmatched: 7. From its cysteine to its phenylalanine, the CDR3 spans 17 amino acids. The sequence is cut down to CDR3 DNA, 51 bases in frame from base 1. PBMCs were isolated by Ficoll-Paque density gradient centrifugation. The chain was built from TRBV20-1 and TRBJ2-1, with TRBD2 identical over 8 junction bases. What was sequenced was PBMCs or a T cell subset sorted from them (not recorded which). The receptor was derived from an adult woman who had mild COVID-19 (a few samples of this study predate the infection). The sample titles of this study are shuffled in the database, so cell type and time point are left out; the donor was told from shared clones. The DNA sequence is given as TGCAGTGCTAGAGATCAGGCTCGGGAGGGCTCCTACAATGAGCAGTTCTTC. Its protein product is CSARDQAREGSYNEQFF.